Below are 21 T cell receptor beta chains sequenced from a single sample in a study of blood T cell repertoires in COVID-19. Profiling relied on immunoSEQ multiplex PCR, and the TCRdb table lists in-frame clones only, not all of them. Of about 170,000 clones in the sample, 84% were seen once. Sequencing was done on a sample of peripheral blood. All receptors derive from a woman aged 70-85 years with COVID-19, enrolled during active disease.

The chain joins TRBV3-1 (or the pseudogene TRBV3-2) to TRBJ2-2; TRBD2 matches at 12 bases. Per germline, CDR1 LGHDT and CDR2 YNNKEL (reference sequence). The J segment lost 4 bases and the V segment lost 4 bases, leaving 7 bases of the junction unmatched. This CDR3 has 17 amino acids. CDR3 sequence: CASSPLAGGPSTGELFF. The CDR3, as DNA: TGTGCCAGCAGCCCCCTAGCGGGAGGGCCGAGCACCGGGGAGCTGTTTTTT.

The chain has TRBV5-4 and TRBJ2-7, with D tentatively TRBD2 (5 bases). This CDR3 comprises 15 residues. CDR1 and CDR2 from the germline V gene are SGHNT and YYREEE (reference sequence). The V and J ends lost 0 bases and 1 base respectively, with 11 bases between them. The chain's CDR3 is CASSLDGGASYEQYF. CDR3 DNA sequence: TGTGCCAGCAGCTTGGATGGAGGTGCGTCCTACGAGCAGTACTTC. Complete variable domain (other parts from reference TRBV5-4 and TRBJ2-7): ETGVTQSPTHLIKTRGQQVTLRCSSQSGHNTVSWYQQALGQGPQFIFQYYREEENGRGNFPPRFSGLQFPNYSSELNVNALELDDSALYLCASSLDGGASYEQYFGPGTRLTVT.

J is TRBJ2-3 and V is TRBV5-1; TRBD2 agrees at 9 bases. V was clipped by 7 bases and J by 2 bases; unmatched bases: 8. Looked up from germline, CDR1 is SGHRS and CDR2 is YFSETQ. There are 15 residues in the CDR3. DNA for the CDR3: TGCGCCAGCGGGGTAGCGGGGGCCCTCACAGATACGCAGTATTTT. Its translation is CASGVAGALTDTQYF.

This clone has a handful of counts. The V gene is TRBV5-1, the J gene TRBJ1-2; possible D gene TRBD1, 5 bases. Trimming took 0 bases from V and 4 from J, leaving 13 bases between them. The CDR3 is made up of 15 amino acids. Looked up from germline, CDR1 is SGHRS and CDR2 is YFSETQ. CDR3 amino acids: CASSLEQGRFYGYTF. The DNA for the CDR3 is TGCGCCAGCAGCTTGGAGCAGGGCCGATTCTATGGCTACACCTTC.

The V call is TRBV5-1, the J call TRBJ2-7; D is unresolved. Germline CDR1 is SGHRS and CDR2 is YFSETQ. The CDR3 runs to 13 residues. With 0 bases removed from V and 4 bases from J, the gap between germline ends came to 8 bases. DNA of the CDR3: TGCGCCAGCAGCTTGGCACTATATTACGAGCAGTACTTC. Translated: CASSLALYYEQYF.

This rearrangement joins TRBV10-2 to TRBJ2-1; 11 positions match TRBD2. Germline V CDR1 and CDR2: WSHSY, SAAADI. CDR3 length equals 20 residues. V gave up 5 bases and J gave up 0 bases; unmatched junction bases: 15. The CDR3 here is CASSTLPGLAARSSYNEQFF. The CDR3 region has the DNA TGCGCCAGCAGTACGCTACCGGGACTAGCGGCGAGGAGCTCCTACAATGAGCAGTTCTTC.

The chain uses TRBV7-8 and TRBJ1-5, with D perhaps matching TRBD1 (6 bases). Germline V gene sequence: CDR1 SGHVS, CDR2 FQNEAQ. Trimming took 6 bases from V and 7 from J, leaving 19 bases between them. This CDR3 has 15 residues. Written as DNA, the CDR3 is TGTGCCAGCAGTTATTACAGGGAAGGAAGACAGCCCCAGCATTTT. Translation gives CASSYYREGRQPQHF.

The CDR3 protein is CASSLVGGRRTGELFF. In DNA form, the CDR3 reads TGTGCCAGCAGTTTAGTCGGGGGGCGTAGGACCGGGGAGCTGTTTTTT. This chain joins TRBV27 and TRBJ2-2, with TRBD2 as a possible D gene (7 bases). There are 16 residues in the CDR3. Germline V CDR1 and CDR2: MNHEY, SMNVEV (reference sequence). V was clipped by 2 bases and J by 5 bases, with 15 bases between them.

V gene TRBV3-1 (or the pseudogene TRBV3-2) combines with J gene TRBJ2-7, with D perhaps TRBD1 (5 bases). V was trimmed by 2 bases and J by 5 bases, leaving 13 bases between them. This CDR3 has 14 amino acids. Germline CDR1 and CDR2: LGHDT and YNNKEL (reference sequence). The CDR3 spells CASSQQGKAHEQYF. Written as DNA, the CDR3 is TGTGCCAGCAGCCAACAGGGTAAGGCCCACGAGCAGTACTTC.

The V and J genes are TRBV9 and TRBJ2-6; a weak D match, TRBD1 (6 bases). CDR3 size: 14 residues. The germline CDR1 and CDR2 sequences are SGDLS and YYNGEE. Between the trimmed V and J ends, which lost 3 bases and 3 bases, there was a span of 7 bases. The CDR3 nucleotides are TGTGCCAGCAGCGCAGGGGATGGGGCCAACGTCCTGACTTTC. Its protein is CASSAGDGANVLTF. The whole variable domain, filled in from reference TRBV9 and TRBJ2-6, reads DSGVTQTPKHLITATGQRVTLRCSPRSGDLSVYWYQQSLDQGLQFLIQYYNGEERAKGNILERFSAQQFPDLHSELNLSSLELGDSALYFCASSAGDGANVLTFGAGSRLTVL.

This sequence joins TRBV18 and TRBJ2-5, with TRBD2 as a possible D gene (5 bases). In germline, CDR1 is KGHSH, CDR2 LQKENI. This CDR3 region has 15 residues. Trimming took off 2 bases at V and 1 base at J, with 11 bases between the two ends. The CDR3 nucleotides are TGTGCCAGCTCACCAGTGACCGGAGGCCAAGAGACCCAGTACTTC. The encoded protein is CASSPVTGGQETQYF. The full variable domain, its missing parts supplied by reference TRBV18 and TRBJ2-5, is NAGVMQNPRHLVRRRGQEARLRCSPMKGHSHVYWYRQLPEEGLKFMVYLQKENIIDESGMPKERFSAEFPKEGPSILRIQQVVRGDSAAYFCASSPVTGGQETQYFGPGTRLLVL.

The CDR3 loop reads CASSLTYEQYF. DNA for the CDR3: TGTGCCAGCAGTCTAACCTACGAGCAGTACTTC. This rearrangement joins TRBV28 to TRBJ2-7; D not certain. The CDR3 loop spans 11 amino acids. Trimming took 5 bases from V and 2 from J, leaving 4 bases between them. Germline V gives CDR1 MDHEN, CDR2 SYDVKM. The full variable domain, completed using reference TRBV28 and TRBJ2-7, is DVKVTQSSRYLVKRTGEKVFLECVQDMDHENMFWYRQDPGLGLRLIYFSYDVKMKEKGDIPEGYSVSREKKERFSLILESASTNQTSMYLCASSLTYEQYFGPGTRLTVT.

The chain couples TRBV7-2 to TRBJ2-2; 8 bases match TRBD2. Germline V gene sequence: CDR1 SGHTA, CDR2 FQGNSA. The V and J ends lost 2 bases and 7 bases, in that order; junction bases with no gene match: 6. The length of the CDR3 is 15 residues. In nucleotides, the CDR3 is TGTGCCAGCAGCTTAAACGGGAGGGCAGGCGGGGAGCTGTTTTTT. Translated, it gives CASSLNGRAGGELFF.

This clone was seen only once. The genes are TRBV18 and TRBJ2-7; tentatively, D is TRBD1 (5 bases). This CDR3 comprises 13 residues. Trimming pared 0 bases from V and 5 bases from J, leaving 8 bases between. From germline, CDR1 is KGHSH and CDR2 LQKENI. CDR3 nucleotide sequence: TGTGCCAGCTCACCACCTACAGGAAACGAGCAGTACTTC. Translated: CASSPPTGNEQYF.

The chain links TRBV15 to TRBJ2-3; 7 nucleotides align to TRBD1. The CDR3 runs to 15 residues. Germline trimming cut 5 bases from V and 2 bases from J; bases unmatched to any gene: 7. CDR1 and CDR2 from the germline V gene are LNHNV and YYDKDF (reference sequence). This CDR3 reads CATSGGQFTTDTQYF. The DNA of the CDR3 is TGTGCCACCAGCGGGGGACAGTTCACCACAGATACGCAGTATTTT.

This clone was observed once. This chain links TRBV27 with TRBJ1-4; maybe TRBD1 (5 bases). V lost 1 base, J lost 0 bases, and 24 bases lay in between. CDR1 and CDR2 (germline): MNHEY, SMNVEV (reference sequence). The CDR3 runs 21 residues. CDR3 nucleotides: TGTGCCAGCAGTTTATTTCCTTTATGGGACTCAAGGGCAACAACTAATGAAAAACTGTTTTTT. It is translated as CASSLFPLWDSRATTNEKLFF.

This clone was seen more than once but under ten times. The chain uses TRBV9 and TRBJ1-2; no definite D call. This CDR3 contains 14 residues. V was clipped by 2 bases and J by 0 bases, with 8 bases between them. CDR1 and CDR2 (germline): SGDLS, YYNGEE. Here the CDR3 reads CASSVTATNYGYTF. CDR3 in DNA: TGTGCCAGCAGCGTGACTGCAACTAACTATGGCTACACCTTC.

This chain joins TRBV11-2 and TRBJ2-5; the D is unclear. This CDR3 region has 12 residues. V lost 5 bases to trimming and J lost 7 bases, with 11 bases between them. The V gene's germline CDR1 is SGHAT and CDR2 FQNNGV. The CDR3 DNA reads TGTGCCAGCAGCCCAGCAAGAGGGACCCAGTACTTC. This sequence encodes CASSPARGTQYF.

This clone was observed a single time. J is TRBJ2-5 and V is TRBV28; 8 bases fit TRBD1. The length of the CDR3 is 14 residues. The germline CDR1 and CDR2 sequences are MDHEN and SYDVKM. J gave up 5 bases and V 5 bases, and 7 bases lay outside the gene matches. DNA for the CDR3: TGTGCCAGCAGTCCTCAGACAGGGGCTGAGACCCAGTACTTC. This translates into CASSPQTGAETQYF.

In the case of this clone: This same CDR3 is encoded by further DNA sequences in the sample. This sequence joins TRBV9 and TRBJ1-1, with a weak D call TRBD1 (5 bases). The V end lost 0 bases, the J end lost 1 base, and 7 bases lay between the germline ends. The CDR3 has 14 amino acids. Per germline, CDR1 SGDLS and CDR2 YYNGEE. The CDR3 region has the DNA TGTGCCAGCAGCGTAGCCCAGGGGAACACTGAAGCTTTCTTT. Translation: CASSVAQGNTEAFF. Combining the CDR3 with reference TRBV9 and TRBJ1-1 gives the whole variable domain DSGVTQTPKHLITATGQRVTLRCSPRSGDLSVYWYQQSLDQGLQFLIQYYNGEERAKGNILERFSAQQFPDLHSELNLSSLELGDSALYFCASSVAQGNTEAFFGQGTRLTVV.

V and J are TRBV3-1 (or the pseudogene TRBV3-2) and TRBJ1-1; 7 bases line up with TRBD1. After removal of 7 bases from V and 8 bases from J, the junction contained 10 bases not matched to a gene. This CDR3 comprises 13 residues. Germline V gene lookup returns CDR1 LGHDT and CDR2 YNNKEL (reference sequence). CDR3 coding DNA: TGTGCCAGCACCCTAAGGGTGACAGGGGAAGCTTTCTTT. Protein: CASTLRVTGEAFF.